This T cell receptor (beta chain) appears in the sequencing data of a study of Ad26.COV2.S vaccination and SARS-CoV-2 variants. Background on the study: Donor had been placed in the Ad26.COV2.S arm of the COV1001 trial. Participants got Ad26.COV2.S intramuscularly, once or twice 56 days apart. General study points: The TCR-based breadth and depth measures might underestimate overall T cell responses.

The CDR3 consists of 16 residues. V gave up 6 bases and J gave up 0 bases, with 14 bases separating them. The V gene's germline CDR1 is ENHRY and CDR2 SYGVKD. Data came from immunoSEQ multiplex PCR; TCRdb stores just in-frame clones and leaves some out. Among about 680,000 clones listed, around 89% were seen once. Documented treatment: about 20 received Ad26.COV2.S at low or high dose, single or two shots; several received placebo; per-sample allocation not given. Day 63 after the first injection of vaccine or placebo was the sampling time. Concerning this clone itself: Antigen: not known.

The chain recombines TRBV10-3 with TRBJ2-2; possible D gene TRBD1, 6 bases. Sequencing used peripheral blood, obtained in a trial of Ad26.COV2.S vaccine versus placebo. The receptor comes from a person aged 18-65 years who received the Ad26.COV2.S COVID-19 vaccine or a placebo. DNA for the CDR3: TGTGCCATCAGGGACAGCCGAGGGCCGAACACCGGGGAGCTGTTTTTT. Amino acids: CAIRDSRGPNTGELFF.